This T cell receptor beta chain was profiled in a study of T cell repertoires in cytomegalovirus infection. About the research overall: Well-studied HLA-B-restricted epitopes and recently identified HLA-C-restricted epitopes of CMV were both used in the study.

This clonotype was recorded a few times. Its antigen is currently unknown. V lost 6 bases to trimming and J lost 2 bases, with 14 bases between them. CDR1 is MGHRA, CDR2 YSYEKL, per germline. CDR3 length equals 15 residues. Study observations and caveats: HLA-C-restricted TCR beta clonotypes specific for CMV led the ex vivo response.

A single record per CDR3 protein comes from TCRdb applying MiXCR to the reads. The sample lists around 100,000 distinct CDR3 sequences, roughly 39% occurring once. The receptor was isolated from a human donor in good health (CMV status not recorded). Some clones in this sample may be carry-over from other donors' samples. The material sequenced was CD8+ T cells from cultured PBMCs, taken from culture after CMV antigen stimulation. The chain carries TRBV4-1 and TRBJ2-1; possibly TRBD2 for D (6 bases). The CDR3: CASSPRLGAYNEQFF. The CDR3 coding sequence is TGCGCCAGCAGTCCGCGACTAGGTGCCTACAATGAGCAGTTCTTC.